The 7 T cell receptor beta chains reported below all come from one sample, sequenced in a study of blood T cells in healthy people across ages. Alongside a J-beta primer mix, a sample-barcoded 5' primer served in a second PCR lasting roughly 6 to 11 cycles. MiXCR was run by TCRdb on the 5' RACE reads, yielding one entry per CDR3 protein. The data contain around 800,000 distinct CDR3 sequences, about 47% of them singletons. Sequenced input: blood. The source is an elderly man in good health.

The chain employs TRBV28 and TRBJ2-5; 8 bases map to TRBD1. J was trimmed by 7 bases and V by 3 bases; bases with no gene match: 13. The CDR3 consists of 16 residues. Germline V gene lookup returns CDR1 MDHEN and CDR2 SYDVKM. CDR3 DNA: TGTGCCAGCAGTTTTCTTAGCCGGACAGGGTTGGGGACCCAGTACTTC. Residues: CASSFLSRTGLGTQYF.

The chain has TRBV12-3 or TRBV12-4 and TRBJ2-1; possibly TRBD1 or TRBD2 for D (6 bases each). TRBJ2-7 explains the end of the DNA better; the J call may be wrong. This CDR3 region has 15 residues. CDR3 in amino acids: CASSLEGGSYNEQYF. The CDR3 DNA sequence: TGTGCCAGCAGTTTAGAGGGGGGCTCCTACAATGAGCAGTACTTC.

This clonotype was recorded many times. The chain employs TRBV20-1 and TRBJ2-5, with TRBD1 matching over 8 bases. The germline gives CDR1 DFQATT, CDR2 SNEGSKA (reference sequence). There are 14 residues in the CDR3. V lost 5 bases, J lost 2 bases, and 7 bases stayed unmatched. CDR3 sequence (DNA): TGCAGTGCTCACAGGGGGACAGTACAAGAGACCCAGTACTTC. Translation gives CSAHRGTVQETQYF.

The chain carries TRBV20-1 and TRBJ2-3, with D possibly being TRBD2 (7 bases). The CDR3 is 16 residues long. Germline V lookup: CDR1 DFQATT, CDR2 SNEGSKA (reference sequence). Trimming took off 0 bases at V and 6 bases at J, with 19 bases between the two ends. CDR3 sequence reads: CSARDMGGGKLDTQYF. The CDR3 DNA reads TGCAGTGCTAGAGATATGGGCGGGGGCAAATTGGATACGCAGTATTTT.

The chain couples TRBV10-3 to TRBJ1-6; perhaps TRBD1 as D (5 bases). The CDR3 extends over 13 amino acids. Trimming took off 10 bases at V and 8 bases at J, with 15 bases between the two ends. Germline values: CDR1 ENHRY, CDR2 SYGVKD. CDR3 nucleotide sequence: TGTGCCACCGCTGGGGGTGTGGATTCACCCCTCCACTTT. As protein: CATAGGVDSPLHF.

This clonotype has only a few counts. J is TRBJ2-1 and V is TRBV20-1; TRBD2 is a possible D gene (5 bases). Deletions cut 6 bases from V and 6 bases from J, with 24 bases between. The germline CDR1 and CDR2 sequences are DFQATT and SNEGSKA (reference sequence). The CDR3 consists of 16 residues. CDR3: CSASGKRGSVSNEQFF. For the CDR3, the DNA is TGCAGTGCCAGTGGGAAAAGAGGGAGTGTGTCCAATGAGCAGTTCTTC.

This clonotype was found many times. This sequence joins TRBV12-3 or TRBV12-4 and TRBJ2-1, with 13 bases lining up with TRBD2. The CDR3 extends over 15 amino acids. Trimming at V came to 6 bases and at J to 8 bases, leaving 7 bases not matched to a gene. The CDR3 DNA follows: TGTGCCAGCAGCCTAAGGACTAGCGGGAGCGATGAGCAGTTCTTC. As protein: CASSLRTSGSDEQFF.